The next 17 T cell receptor beta chains were all read from a single sample in a study of cytomegalovirus exposure and HLA in healthy donors. TCRdb keeps only in-frame clones here, not all; method: immunoSEQ multiplex PCR. The sample records about 360,000 clones, roughly 89% being singletons. The material sequenced was PBMCs. These receptors were obtained from a woman under 30 in good health and CMV-seronegative.

The J gene is TRBJ2-2, the V gene TRBV6-5, with 10 bases that match TRBD2. Germline V gene lookup returns CDR1 MNHEY and CDR2 SVGAGI. This CDR3 region has 16 residues. V was clipped by 2 bases and J by 4 bases; unmatched bases: 4. The CDR3 here is CASSYLAGAGTGELFF. CDR3 coding DNA: TGTGCCAGCAGTTACCTAGCGGGGGCCGGCACCGGGGAGCTGTTTTTT.

V usage is TRBV5-1 and J usage is TRBJ2-2, with D tentatively TRBD1 (6 bases). CDR1 is SGHRS, CDR2 YFSETQ, per germline. The CDR3 runs 14 residues. V lost 1 base, J lost 4 bases, and 8 bases lay in between. CDR3 loop: CASSLQGSTGELFF. CDR3 nucleotides: TGCGCCAGCAGCTTGCAGGGGAGCACCGGGGAGCTGTTTTTT.

The chain couples TRBV7-9 to TRBJ2-7, with TRBD1 identical over 10 bases. The J segment lost 7 bases and the V segment lost 1 base, leaving 7 bases of the junction unmatched. The CDR3 loop spans 15 amino acids. Germline-derived CDR1 and CDR2 are SEHNR and FQNEAQ (reference sequence). CDR3 loop: CASSLVGTGANEQYF. The CDR3 DNA sequence: TGTGCCAGCAGCTTAGTAGGGACAGGGGCAAATGAGCAGTACTTC.

The chain links TRBV10-3 to TRBJ1-1, with D perhaps TRBD1 (5 bases). Germline CDR1 is ENHRY and CDR2 is SYGVKD. V shed 5 bases and J shed 1 base, with 8 bases lying between them. The CDR3 runs 13 residues. This CDR3 reads CAISYRGNTEAFF. Written as DNA, the CDR3 is TGTGCCATCAGTTATAGGGGGAACACTGAAGCTTTCTTT.

The gene calls are TRBV7-2 and TRBJ2-7; D might be TRBD1 (6 bases). Germline V gives CDR1 SGHTA, CDR2 FQGNSA. Deletions cut 5 bases from V and 5 bases from J, with 13 bases between. CDR3 length equals 13 residues. The CDR3 spells CASSRGKGDEQYF. For the CDR3, the DNA is TGTGCCAGCAGCCGCGGAAAGGGGGACGAGCAGTACTTC.

The chain uses TRBV27 and TRBJ2-7; 8 nucleotides agree with TRBD1. The CDR3 consists of 17 residues. V lost 4 bases and J lost 0; bases outside the gene matches: 11. Looked up from germline, CDR1 is MNHEY and CDR2 is SMNVEV (reference sequence). The CDR3 protein is CASSSTPGQAFSYEQYF. CDR3 in DNA: TGTGCCAGCAGTTCGACCCCGGGACAGGCCTTCTCCTACGAGCAGTACTTC.

The chain recombines TRBV28 with TRBJ2-3; 7 bases match TRBD1. Germline V gene lookup returns CDR1 MDHEN and CDR2 SYDVKM. The length of the CDR3 is 12 residues. J lost 4 bases, V lost 6 bases, and 1 base had no gene match. The CDR3 DNA reads as TGTGCCAGCAGCACAGGGGCAGATACGCAGTATTTT. Translated: CASSTGADTQYF. The entire variable domain, with the rest obtained from reference TRBV28 and TRBJ2-3, is as follows: DVKVTQSSRYLVKRTGEKVFLECVQDMDHENMFWYRQDPGLGLRLIYFSYDVKMKEKGDIPEGYSVSREKKERFSLILESASTNQTSMYLCASSTGADTQYFGPGTRLTVL.

The V and J genes are TRBV19 and TRBJ2-1; D ambiguous. The CDR3 loop spans 12 amino acids. Trimming removed 2 bases from V and 7 bases from J, with 6 bases in between. From germline, CDR1 is LNHDA and CDR2 SQIVND (reference sequence). The CDR3 region is CASSIRVNEQFF. The CDR3 DNA is TGTGCCAGTAGTATAAGAGTAAATGAGCAGTTCTTC. The whole variable domain, remainder taken from reference TRBV19 and TRBJ2-1, is DGGITQSPKYLFRKEGQNVTLSCEQNLNHDAMYWYRQDPGQGLRLIYYSQIVNDFQKGDIAEGYSVSREKKESFPLTVTSAQKNPTAFYLCASSIRVNEQFFGPGTRLTVL.

The gene calls are TRBV14 and TRBJ1-1; D gene ambiguous. From germline, CDR1 is SGHDN and CDR2 FVKESK. Trimming took 4 bases from V and 5 from J, leaving 5 bases between them. The CDR3 covers 11 residues. This chain's CDR3 is CASSPGTEAFF. CDR3 DNA sequence: TGTGCCAGCAGCCCGGGGACTGAAGCTTTCTTT.

The V gene is TRBV28, the J gene TRBJ1-2, with TRBD1 as a possible D gene (5 bases). The V and J ends lost 6 bases and 2 bases respectively, with 25 bases between them. This CDR3 comprises 18 residues. Germline values: CDR1 MDHEN, CDR2 SYDVKM. This chain's CDR3 is CASSPRGRISLSNYGYTF. The CDR3 nucleotides read TGTGCCAGCAGCCCGCGGGGCCGGATATCCCTTTCCAACTATGGCTACACCTTC.

In DNA, the CDR3 is TGTGCCACCAGCAGCGGTCCCGTTGAAGCTTTCTTT. Its protein product is CATSSGPVEAFF. The gene calls are TRBV15 and TRBJ1-1; no definite D call. CDR3 size: 12 residues. Germline CDR1 reads LNHNV; CDR2 reads YYDKDF (reference sequence). Trimming left V 3 bases short and J 7 bases short, with 9 bases between.

The chain has TRBV6-6 and TRBJ1-1; D unresolved. The V gene's germline CDR1 is MNHNY and CDR2 SVGAGI (reference sequence). Trimming shortened V by 8 bases and J by 5 bases, and 18 bases separated the two germline ends. The CDR3 contains 14 residues. CDR3 residues: CASELADRDTEAFF. CDR3 bases: TGTGCCAGCGAACTCGCGGACCGGGATACTGAAGCTTTCTTT.

The chain combines TRBV6-5 with TRBJ2-7; 8 nucleotides line up with TRBD1. The V and J ends lost 7 bases and 5 bases, in that order; junction bases with no gene match: 7. The CDR3 is 13 amino acids. Germline values: CDR1 MNHEY, CDR2 SVGAGI. CDR3: CASTQDRGNEQYF. In DNA form, the CDR3 reads TGTGCCAGCACTCAAGACAGGGGAAACGAGCAGTACTTC.

This sequence joins TRBV5-1 and TRBJ2-2; D perhaps matches TRBD2 (6 bases). The CDR3 totals 16 residues. CDR1 and CDR2 (germline): SGHRS, YFSETQ. The V end lost 2 bases, the J end lost 4 bases, and 15 bases lay between the germline ends. Written as DNA, the CDR3 is TGCGCCAGCAGCTTAAGGGCAGGGAGGAGCACCGGGGAGCTGTTTTTT. Residues: CASSLRAGRSTGELFF.

In its sample, this clone was seen once. The rearrangement links TRBV13 to TRBJ2-2; TRBD2 aligns across 7 bases. V dropped 5 bases and J dropped 5; count of bases not matched to a gene: 11. The CDR3 extends over 16 amino acids. The germline gives CDR1 PRHDT, CDR2 FYEKMQ (reference sequence). The CDR3 is CASSPAGQPGTGELFF. CDR3 DNA: TGTGCCAGCAGCCCAGCGGGGCAACCTGGGACCGGGGAGCTGTTTTTT.

CDR3 coding DNA: TGTGCCAGCAGTGTCGCGTTCACCGGGGAGCTGTTTTTT. It encodes CASSVAFTGELFF. J is TRBJ2-2 and V is TRBV6-1; D is undetermined. The CDR3 has 13 residues. Trimming cost V 4 bases and J 4 bases, with 7 bases left between them. The V gene's germline CDR1 is MNHNS and CDR2 SASEGT.

This sequence joins TRBV5-8 and TRBJ1-2; 8 positions agree with TRBD1. Germline loops: CDR1 SGHTS, CDR2 YDEGEE. After removal of 4 bases from V and 4 bases from J, the junction contained 9 bases not matched to a gene. CDR3 length equals 15 residues. The CDR3 DNA follows: TGTGCCAGCAGCCTCCGGACAGGGCGGCCCTATGGCTACACCTTC. Translated, it gives CASSLRTGRPYGYTF.